This T cell receptor (beta chain) appears in the sequencing data of a study of PD-1 blockade in classical Hodgkin lymphoma. Whole-study context: Patients had nivolumab dosed at 3 mg/kg, delivered intravenously every 2 weeks. Regarding the study as a whole: Compared with baseline, CD4+ but not CD8+ TCR diversity had risen significantly by C4D1. Relapsed/refractory patients reportedly had lower baseline diversity than newly diagnosed patients. The study found complete responders had baseline diversity similar to newly diagnosed patients.

The time point here: cycle 4 day 1 (C4D1), after 5 to 7 weeks of nivolumab. Each of the patients experienced relapse following autologous stem cell transplantation, and their brentuximab vedotin exposure differed. The V gene lost 4 bases and the J gene lost 5 bases, with 9 bases spanning the gap. In germline, CDR1 is KGHSH, CDR2 LQKENI. CDR3 size: 14 residues. Sequenced by immunoSEQ multiplex PCR; TCRdb stores in-frame clones only, minus some. This table holds over 70,000 clones, about nine tenths found once. In regard to this clone: Its antigen is not identified.

The origin of this receptor is a human donor with classical Hodgkin lymphoma. The chain couples TRBV18 to TRBJ1-6; weak D call: TRBD1 (5 bases). Sequencing was performed on peripheral blood mononuclear cells (PBMCs), taken before the fourth cycle of nivolumab. The CDR3 sequence is CASSRYRNNSPLHF. The CDR3 DNA is TGTGCCAGCTCACGATACAGGAATAATTCACCCCTCCACTTT. The full variable domain, with the rest looked up from reference TRBV18 and TRBJ1-6, is NAGVMQNPRHLVRRRGQEARLRCSPMKGHSHVYWYRQLPEEGLKFMVYLQKENIIDESGMPKERFSAEFPKEGPSILRIQQVVRGDSAAYFCASSRYRNNSPLHFGNGTRLTVT.